This paragraph covers one T cell receptor (beta chain) sequence. The data were obtained in a study of blood T cell repertoires in COVID-19. TCRdb's copy holds only in-frame clones and misses some; the assay was immunoSEQ multiplex PCR. The table has approximately 200,000 clones, less than 85% seen once; the top ten hold approximately 3%. Sequencing was carried out using PBMCs or T cells enriched from blood (not recorded which). The clonotype originates from a woman in her twenties or thirties who had recovered from COVID-19.

CDR3 DNA sequence: TGTGCCACCCAACAGGGGTTGCACACCGGGGAGCTGTTTTTT. Protein product: CATQQGLHTGELFF. The gene calls are TRBV7-2 and TRBJ2-2; 7 nucleotides agree with TRBD1. Germline CDR1 SGHTA, CDR2 FQGNSA. This CDR3 has 14 residues. J lost 3 bases, V lost 10 bases, and 8 bases had no gene match.